The rows below give T cell receptor beta chains drawn from one sample of a study of T-cell memory formation after mild COVID-19. MiXCR was run by TCRdb on the 5' RACE reads, yielding one entry per CDR3 protein. Of around 300,000 distinct CDR3 sequences in the sample, about 13% are singletons; the top ten hold 21%. Sequenced input: PBMCs or a T cell subset sorted from them (not recorded which). Receptor source: a man in his late teens or twenties who had mild COVID-19 (a few samples of this study predate the infection). Cell type and time point are not known. Each CDR3 is given with its conserved first and last residue. D genes are given only for firm matches. Only some rows state a clone size, as once, few, many or a class for expanded clones.

D: .
size: .
V: TRBV9
J: TRBJ2-3
CDR3: CASSATQGRADTQYF
DNA: TGTGCCAGCAGCGCTACACAGGGGAGGGCAGATACGCAGTATTTT

D: TRBD1
size: few
V: TRBV13
J: TRBJ1-6
CDR3: CASSRMDRGDSPLHF
DNA: TGTGCCAGCAGCCGGATGGACAGGGGAGATTCACCCCTCCACTTT

D: .
size: few
V: TRBV7-9
J: TRBJ1-6
CDR3: CASSFPEAGRIFSPLHF
DNA: TGTGCCAGCAGCTTCCCCGAGGCAGGACGGATTTTTTCACCCCTCCACTTT

D: TRBD1
size: .
V: TRBV20-1
J: TRBJ1-4
CDR3: CSAVQGMNEKLFF
DNA: TGCAGTGCTGTACAGGGGATGAACGAAAAACTGTTTTTT

D: TRBD2
size: .
V: TRBV20-1
J: TRBJ2-7
CDR3: CSASPPSGIYEQYF
DNA: TGCAGTGCTAGTCCCCCTAGCGGCATCTACGAGCAGTACTTC

D: .
size: .
V: TRBV4-3
J: TRBJ2-2
CDR3: CASSQGPPRGMNTGELFF
DNA: TGCGCCAGCAGCCAGGGCCCCCCCCGGGGGATGAACACCGGGGAGCTGTTTTTT

D: .
size: few
V: TRBV14
J: TRBJ1-1
CDR3: CASSQVVQGYAFF
DNA: TGTGCCAGCAGCCAAGTCGTTCAGGGTTATGCTTTCTTT

D: .
size: .
V: TRBV6-2/TRBV6-3
J: TRBJ2-5
CDR3: CASRGTGVVTQYF
DNA: TGTGCCAGCAGGGGGACGGGCGTGGTGACCCAGTACTTC

D: TRBD1
size: .
V: TRBV6-2/TRBV6-3
J: TRBJ1-2
CDR3: CASSYPDRGLDGYTF
DNA: TGTGCCAGCAGTTACCCGGACAGGGGTTTGGATGGCTACACCTTC

D: .
size: .
V: TRBV20-1
J: TRBJ1-6
CDR3: CSATGGLNSPLHF
DNA: TGCAGTGCTACGGGGGGCCTTAATTCACCCCTCCACTTT

D: TRBD2
size: .
V: TRBV2
J: TRBJ2-1
CDR3: CASRGLAAVGQFF
DNA: TGTGCCAGCAGGGGACTAGCCGCCGTAGGGCAGTTCTTC

D: .
size: many
V: TRBV5-6
J: TRBJ2-4
CDR3: CASSLSQNIQYF
DNA: TGTGCCAGCAGCTTGTCACAAAACATTCAGTACTTC

D: TRBD1
size: .
V: TRBV5-6
J: TRBJ2-2
CDR3: CASSLSYRGNTGELFF
DNA: TGTGCCAGCAGCTTAAGCTACAGGGGGAACACCGGGGAGCTGTTTTTT

D: .
size: few
V: TRBV23-1
J: TRBJ2-7
CDR3: CASRPAGASYEQYF
DNA: TGCGCCAGCAGGCCCGCGGGGGCCTCCTACGAGCAGTACTTC

D: .
size: few
V: TRBV2
J: TRBJ2-1
CDR3: CASSEGPLREQFF
DNA: TGTGCCAGCAGTGAGGGCCCGCTGCGGGAGCAGTTCTTC

D: .
size: .
V: TRBV20-1
J: TRBJ2-3
CDR3: CSAPGSTDTQYF
DNA: TGCAGTGCCCCGGGCAGCACAGATACGCAGTATTTT

D: .
size: many
V: TRBV4-3
J: TRBJ1-2
CDR3: CASSQDISEGGYTF
DNA: TGCGCCAGCAGCCAAGATATCTCTGAGGGAGGCTACACCTTC

D: TRBD2
size: .
V: TRBV11-2
J: TRBJ2-7
CDR3: CASSVGTSGYEQYF
DNA: TGTGCCAGCAGCGTCGGGACTAGCGGTTACGAGCAGTACTTC

D: TRBD1
size: many
V: TRBV6-5
J: TRBJ2-7
CDR3: CASSPGGSEQYF
DNA: TGTGCCAGCAGTCCAGGGGGCTCCGAGCAGTACTTC

D: .
size: few
V: TRBV10-3
J: TRBJ1-1
CDR3: CAITGDLNTEAFF
DNA: TGTGCCATCACTGGGGATTTGAACACTGAAGCTTTCTTT

D: TRBD1
size: .
V: TRBV29-1
J: TRBJ2-7
CDR3: CSVGVRTGVREQYF
DNA: TGCAGCGTTGGGGTGAGGACAGGGGTGAGGGAGCAGTACTTC

D: TRBD2
size: .
V: TRBV20-1
J: TRBJ2-7
CDR3: CSAPSREAGGPSDEQYF
DNA: TGCAGTGCCCCGAGCAGGGAAGCGGGGGGGCCGAGCGACGAGCAGTACTTC

D: TRBD1
size: .
V: TRBV7-2
J: TRBJ1-6
CDR3: CASSILNRGSLHF
DNA: TGTGCCAGCAGTATACTCAACAGGGGCAGCCTCCACTTT

D: .
size: .
V: TRBV20-1
J: TRBJ1-6
CDR3: CSVTAAGGGNSPLHF
DNA: TGCAGTGTCACCGCCGCGGGGGGCGGGAATTCACCCCTCCACTTT

D: .
size: .
V: TRBV5-1
J: TRBJ2-7
CDR3: CASSLADGSYEQYF
DNA: TGCGCCAGCAGCTTGGCCGACGGTTCCTACGAGCAGTACTTC

D: .
size: .
V: TRBV7-9
J: TRBJ2-3
CDR3: CASSSSVTSTDTQYF
DNA: TGTGCCAGCAGCTCTAGCGTAACTAGCACAGATACGCAGTATTTT

D: .
size: .
V: TRBV20-1
J: TRBJ1-5
CDR3: CSARDMQATHQPQHF
DNA: TGCAGTGCTAGAGATATGCAGGCCACGCATCAGCCCCAGCATTTT

D: .
size: few
V: TRBV5-5
J: TRBJ2-2
CDR3: CASSWGLSPGELFF
DNA: TGTGCCAGCAGCTGGGGACTTAGCCCCGGGGAGCTGTTTTTT

D: .
size: few
V: TRBV15
J: TRBJ2-7
CDR3: CATSSLSYEQYF
DNA: TGTGCCACCAGCAGTTTATCCTACGAGCAGTACTTC

D: .
size: .
V: TRBV10-3
J: TRBJ1-2
CDR3: CAISESKRDYGYTF
DNA: TGTGCCATCAGTGAGTCGAAACGGGACTATGGCTACACCTTC